These T cell receptor beta chains were read from a single sample in a study of early T cells in non-severe SARS-CoV-2 infection. From the 5' RACE reads, TCRdb called clonotypes with MiXCR, one entry per CDR3 protein. The profile shows about 49,000 distinct CDR3 sequences, more than 5.5% of them singletons. Sequences were derived from whole blood, sampled at baseline. The receptors were sampled from an adult who was a healthcare worker with PCR-confirmed SARS-CoV-2 infection or an uninfected control (not recorded which). The CDR3 runs from the conserved cysteine through the conserved F or W. D genes are given only for firm matches. Size is stated for part of the rows, as once, few or many counts, or as a class when the clone is expanded.

abundance: many; d_gene: -; j_gene: TRBJ1-1; v_gene: TRBV29-1; CDR3aa: CSVGGAEAFF; CDR3nt: TGCAGCGTTGGGGGGGCTGAAGCTTTCTTT
abundance: -; d_gene: TRBD2; j_gene: TRBJ2-3; v_gene: TRBV6-2/TRBV6-3; CDR3aa: CASSPGLAGADTDTQYF; CDR3nt: TGTGCCAGCAGCCCGGGACTAGCGGGGGCCGACACAGATACGCAGTATTTT
abundance: many; d_gene: -; j_gene: TRBJ2-1; v_gene: TRBV29-1; CDR3aa: CSVVRGNEQFF; CDR3nt: TGCAGCGTTGTACGCGGGAATGAGCAGTTCTTC
abundance: many; d_gene: TRBD1; j_gene: TRBJ1-2; v_gene: TRBV5-1; CDR3aa: CASSSEIRQGAGGYTF; CDR3nt: TGCGCCAGCAGCTCGGAAATCAGACAGGGGGCTGGTGGCTACACCTTC
abundance: many; d_gene: -; j_gene: TRBJ2-2; v_gene: TRBV14; CDR3aa: CASSQVSGNTGELFF; CDR3nt: TGTGCCAGCAGCCAAGTGTCCGGGAACACCGGGGAGCTGTTTTTT
abundance: many; d_gene: -; j_gene: TRBJ2-7; v_gene: TRBV28; CDR3aa: CASSATVPPYEQYF; CDR3nt: TGTGCCAGCAGTGCCACCGTCCCCCCCTACGAGCAGTACTTC
abundance: many; d_gene: -; j_gene: TRBJ1-5; v_gene: TRBV5-5; CDR3aa: CASTLGDGGNQPQHF; CDR3nt: TGTGCCAGCACCTTGGGGGACGGAGGCAATCAGCCCCAGCATTTT
abundance: few; d_gene: -; j_gene: TRBJ2-7; v_gene: TRBV6-6; CDR3aa: CASANRGEQAGVGYEQYF; CDR3nt: TGTGCCAGCGCGAACAGGGGAGAACAAGCGGGGGTGGGCTACGAGCAGTACTTC
abundance: -; d_gene: -; j_gene: TRBJ2-7; v_gene: TRBV4-2; CDR3aa: CASSLLGQQYF; CDR3nt: TGTGCCAGCAGCTTACTCGGGCAGCAGTACTTC
abundance: -; d_gene: -; j_gene: TRBJ1-1; v_gene: TRBV20-1; CDR3aa: CSARDRQLSGDTEAFF; CDR3nt: TGCAGTGCTAGAGATCGTCAACTCTCAGGGGACACTGAAGCTTTCTTT
abundance: -; d_gene: TRBD1; j_gene: TRBJ1-1; v_gene: TRBV27; CDR3aa: CASSFTGGGLGETEAFF; CDR3nt: TGTGCCAGCAGTTTTACAGGGGGCGGTTTGGGAGAAACTGAAGCTTTCTTT